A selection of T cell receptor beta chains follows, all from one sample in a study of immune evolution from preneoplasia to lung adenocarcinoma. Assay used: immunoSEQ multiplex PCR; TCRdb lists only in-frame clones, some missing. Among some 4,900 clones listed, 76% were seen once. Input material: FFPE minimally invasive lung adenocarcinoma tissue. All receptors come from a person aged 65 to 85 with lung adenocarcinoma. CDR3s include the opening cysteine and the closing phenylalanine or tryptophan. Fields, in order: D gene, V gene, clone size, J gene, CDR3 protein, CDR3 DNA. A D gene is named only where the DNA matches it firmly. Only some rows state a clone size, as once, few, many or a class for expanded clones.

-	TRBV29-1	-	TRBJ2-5	CSVDGGYQETQYF	TGCAGCGTTGATGGGGGTTACCAAGAGACCCAGTACTTC
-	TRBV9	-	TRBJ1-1	CASSVGYEGPKAFF	TGTGCCAGCAGCGTAGGGTATGAGGGTCCTAAAGCTTTCTTT
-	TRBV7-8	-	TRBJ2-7	CASSRTAQSQSYEQYF	TGTGCCAGCAGCCGCACAGCACAGAGTCAATCCTACGAGCAGTACTTC
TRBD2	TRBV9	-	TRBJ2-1	CASSVVAGGANEQFF	TGTGCCAGCAGCGTAGTGGCGGGAGGTGCGAATGAGCAGTTCTTC
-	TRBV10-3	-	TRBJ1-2	CAISAVANYGYTF	TGTGCCATCAGTGCCGTAGCTAACTATGGCTACACCTTC
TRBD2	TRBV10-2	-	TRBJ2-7	CASAAGGTPYEQYF	TGCGCCAGCGCAGCGGGGGGGACCCCCTACGAGCAGTACTTC
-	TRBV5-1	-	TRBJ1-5	CASSLGLANQPQHF	TGCGCCAGCAGCTTGGGCCTAGCCAATCAGCCCCAGCATTTT
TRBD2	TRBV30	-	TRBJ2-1	CAWRGWTSGKRDEQFF	TGTGCCTGGAGGGGATGGACTAGCGGGAAGAGAGATGAGCAGTTCTTC
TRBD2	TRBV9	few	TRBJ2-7	CASSVGGEGSYEQYF	TGTGCCAGCAGCGTAGGGGGGGAGGGGTCCTACGAGCAGTACTTC
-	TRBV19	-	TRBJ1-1	CASISWVNTEAFF	TGTGCCAGTATATCGTGGGTAAACACTGAAGCTTTCTTT
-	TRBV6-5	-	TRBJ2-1	CASSYRGFNEQFF	TGTGCCAGCAGTTACCGGGGCTTCAATGAGCAGTTCTTC